Below are 28 T cell receptor beta chains sequenced from a single sample in a study of blood T cell repertoires in COVID-19 (dated by TCRdb to 2020 to 2021). The library was made by the immunoSEQ multiplex PCR assay. Drawn from immuneACCESS, this table holds only the in-frame rearrangements with V and J called that TCRdb kept. Clones are partly lost; checked studies trace under half to an unresolved V gene and leave the rest unexplained. The sample yields 280,000 or so clones; 83% were counted once. The ten biggest clones cover roughly 10% of the sample. The material sequenced was peripheral blood. The source of these receptors is a woman aged 45-60 years who had recovered from COVID-19.

The rearrangement uses TRBV6-6 and TRBJ2-7; possible D gene TRBD2, 6 bases. The V end lost 5 bases, the J end lost 0 bases, and 14 bases lay between the germline ends. Germline CDR1 is MNHNY and CDR2 is SVGAGI (reference sequence). CDR3 size: 15 residues. In nucleotides, the CDR3 is TGTGCCAGCAGTAAGGGGACTGGTAGCTCCTACGAGCAGTACTTC. It encodes CASSKGTGSSYEQYF.

This clone has just one count. The chain uses TRBV25-1 and TRBJ2-1, with 8 bases identical to TRBD1. This CDR3 region has 16 residues. The V segment lost 4 bases and the J segment 0 bases; nucleotides outside the gene matches: 5. The germline V gene has CDR1 MGHDK and CDR2 SYGVNS. CDR3 amino acids: CASSGPGGSSYNEQFF. In DNA, the CDR3 is TGTGCCAGCAGTGGGCCAGGGGGCTCCTCCTACAATGAGCAGTTCTTC.

The chain combines TRBV25-1 with TRBJ2-4; D gene uncertain. The CDR3 is 18 amino acids. Trimming took 2 bases from V and 1 from J, leaving 18 bases between them. CDR1 MGHDK and CDR2 SYGVNS come from the germline V gene. CDR3 region: CASSEVSGQGTAKNIQYF. The CDR3 region has the DNA TGTGCCAGCAGTGAAGTATCGGGTCAAGGAACGGCCAAAAACATTCAGTACTTC.

In its sample, this clone was seen once. The chain combines TRBV28 with TRBJ1-1, with TRBD1 as a possible D gene (5 bases). Germline V gene data show CDR1 as MDHEN and CDR2 as SYDVKM. The V gene lost 7 bases and the J gene lost 0 bases, with 12 bases spanning the gap. The CDR3 runs 14 residues. CDR3 bases: TGTGCCAGCACCCTCCAGGGCATGAACACTGAAGCTTTCTTT. It yields the protein CASTLQGMNTEAFF.

The gene calls are TRBV19 and TRBJ2-7; 12 nucleotides match TRBD1. Unmatched junction bases numbered 6, after V lost 5 bases and J lost 4 bases. Germline-derived CDR1 and CDR2 are LNHDA and SQIVND (reference sequence). There are 15 residues in the CDR3. The CDR3 region has the DNA TGTGCCAGTAGTTCCGGGACAGGGGGCAAATACGAGCAGTACTTC. Translated, it gives CASSSGTGGKYEQYF. The variable domain in full, with the rest retrieved from reference TRBV19 and TRBJ2-7, is DGGITQSPKYLFRKEGQNVTLSCEQNLNHDAMYWYRQDPGQGLRLIYYSQIVNDFQKGDIAEGYSVSREKKESFPLTVTSAQKNPTAFYLCASSSGTGGKYEQYFGPGTRLTVT.

The chain links TRBV2 to TRBJ1-1; 8 bases fit TRBD1. Germline V gene sequence: CDR1 SNHLY, CDR2 FYNNEI. The CDR3 extends over 13 amino acids. The ends lost 7 bases at V and 4 bases at J; junction bases unmatched: 5. Here the CDR3 reads CASKGQGSTEAFF. The CDR3 DNA sequence: TGTGCCAGCAAAGGACAGGGATCCACTGAAGCTTTCTTT.

V usage is TRBV5-1 and J usage is TRBJ2-2; 9 bases agree with TRBD2. Germline V CDR1 and CDR2: SGHRS, YFSETQ. This CDR3 is 16 amino acids long. J was trimmed by 2 bases and V by 3 bases; bases with no gene match: 5. CDR3 residues: CASSWVAGVNTGELFF. As DNA, the CDR3 is TGCGCCAGCAGCTGGGTAGCGGGGGTAAACACCGGGGAGCTGTTTTTT.

In this sample, this clone turned up once. The rearrangement joins TRBV5-8 to TRBJ1-2, with no clear D. V was cut by 1 base and J by 1 base, with 11 bases left in between. The CDR3 runs to 15 residues. Germline V CDR1 and CDR2: SGHTS, YDEGEE. Here the CDR3 reads CASSLRPGFNYGYTF. As DNA, the CDR3 is TGTGCCAGCAGCTTGCGCCCAGGATTTAACTATGGCTACACCTTC.

This clone has just one count. The chain combines TRBV19 with TRBJ2-1; 10 bases are a match to TRBD2. After removal of 6 bases from V and 10 bases from J, the junction contained 3 bases not matched to a gene. In germline, CDR1 is LNHDA, CDR2 SQIVND (reference sequence). The CDR3 is 12 amino acids. In DNA form, the CDR3 reads TGTGCCAGTAGAACGGGACTAGCGGAGCAGTTCTTC. Its protein is CASRTGLAEQFF.

CDR3 amino acids: CASSLGLESVHEQFF. The CDR3 region has the DNA TGCGCCAGCAGCTTAGGACTAGAATCGGTCCATGAGCAGTTCTTC. The gene calls are TRBV5-1 and TRBJ2-1; 7 nucleotides agree with TRBD2. The trim removed 2 bases at V and 8 bases at J, leaving 10 bases unmatched. Germline V lookup: CDR1 SGHRS, CDR2 YFSETQ. The CDR3 contains 15 residues. Using reference TRBV5-1 and TRBJ2-1 for the parts outside the CDR3, the full variable domain is KAGVTQTPRYLIKTRGQQVTLSCSPISGHRSVSWYQQTPGQGLQFLFEYFSETQRNKGNFPGRFSGRQFSNSRSEMNVSTLELGDSALYLCASSLGLESVHEQFFGPGTRLTVL.

The chain uses TRBV5-4 and TRBJ1-2; 9 nucleotides match TRBD1. The germline V gene has CDR1 SGHNT and CDR2 YYREEE (reference sequence). There are 14 residues in the CDR3. The ends lost 2 bases at V and 8 bases at J; junction bases unmatched: 7. In DNA, the CDR3 is TGTGCCAGCAGCTTACAGGGGGCTTCTTGGGGCTACACCTTC. It translates to CASSLQGASWGYTF.

Written as DNA, the CDR3 is TGTGCCAGCAGCTCCGAGACAGGCACAGATACGCAGTATTTT. This translates into CASSSETGTDTQYF. The V call is TRBV13, the J call TRBJ2-3; maybe TRBD1 (5 bases). V was cut by 4 bases and J by 1 base, with 9 bases left in between. CDR1 is PRHDT and CDR2 is FYEKMQ in the germline V gene (reference sequence). The length of the CDR3 is 14 residues.

This clone was counted a single time. The rearrangement links TRBV27 to TRBJ1-2; 9 nucleotides align to TRBD1. J gave up 5 bases and V 5 bases, and 6 bases lay outside the gene matches. The germline CDR1 and CDR2 sequences are MNHEY and SMNVEV (reference sequence). There are 14 residues in the CDR3. CDR3 region: CASSADDRGYGYTF. The CDR3 region has the DNA TGTGCCAGCAGTGCAGACGACAGGGGGTATGGCTACACCTTC.

J is TRBJ1-2 and V is TRBV2; D is possibly TRBD1 (6 bases). CDR1 and CDR2 from the germline V gene are SNHLY and FYNNEI. The length of the CDR3 is 13 residues. V shed 2 bases and J shed 8 bases, with 12 bases lying between them. CDR3 sequence reads: CASSEMGARGYTF. The CDR3 DNA reads TGTGCCAGCAGTGAAATGGGGGCAAGGGGCTACACCTTC. The whole variable domain, filled in from reference TRBV2 and TRBJ1-2, reads EPEVTQTPSHQVTQMGQEVILRCVPISNHLYFYWYRQILGQKVEFLVSFYNNEISEKSEIFDDQFSVERPDGSNFTLKIRSTKLEDSAMYFCASSEMGARGYTFGSGTRLTVV.

The genes are TRBV5-1 and TRBJ2-3, with TRBD2 identical over 9 bases. V lost 0 bases to trimming and J lost 1 base; unmatched junction nucleotides: 3. The CDR3 sequence is 16 residues long. Germline V gene lookup returns CDR1 SGHRS and CDR2 YFSETQ. This CDR3 reads CASSLAASGGTDTQYF. In DNA form, the CDR3 reads TGCGCCAGCAGCTTGGCCGCTAGCGGGGGCACAGATACGCAGTATTTT.

The chain recombines TRBV27 with TRBJ2-1; 12 bases match TRBD2. V gave up 5 bases and J gave up 7 bases; unmatched junction bases: 6. CDR3 size: 15 residues. The germline V gene has CDR1 MNHEY and CDR2 SMNVEV (reference sequence). CDR3 nucleotide sequence: TGTGCCAGCAGTCCACTAGCGGGAGGCCCAAATGAGCAGTTCTTC. This gives the protein CASSPLAGGPNEQFF.

This clone was seen once. This chain links TRBV5-1 with TRBJ2-2; maybe TRBD1 (6 bases). CDR1 and CDR2 from the germline V gene are SGHRS and YFSETQ. The CDR3 extends over 14 amino acids. Trimming removed 0 bases at V and 5 bases at J, with 8 bases between. The CDR3 loop is CASSLDRDTGELFF. CDR3 DNA sequence: TGCGCCAGCAGCTTGGACAGGGATACCGGGGAGCTGTTTTTT.

The V gene is TRBV27, the J gene TRBJ2-1, with TRBD2 matching over 10 bases. There are 15 residues in the CDR3. J gave up 5 bases and V 5 bases, and 6 bases lay outside the gene matches. Germline CDR1 is MNHEY and CDR2 is SMNVEV (reference sequence). The CDR3 bases are TGTGCCAGCAGTCCCAGGACTAGCGGTAACAATGAGCAGTTCTTC. As protein: CASSPRTSGNNEQFF.

In DNA form, the CDR3 reads TGTGCCAGCAGCCCGACAGGGGGCGGCCAGCCCCAGCATTTT. It codes for CASSPTGGGQPQHF. The genes are TRBV28 and TRBJ1-5, with 10 bases fitting TRBD1. Germline V gene data show CDR1 as MDHEN and CDR2 as SYDVKM. J was trimmed by 7 bases and V by 6 bases; bases with no gene match: 6. CDR3 length equals 14 residues.

The CDR3 region is CASSEGLAGTQYF. The DNA of the CDR3 is TGTGCCAGCAGTGAGGGACTAGCGGGAACGCAGTATTTT. The chain has TRBV6-1 and TRBJ2-3, with 13 bases matching TRBD2. The CDR3 consists of 13 residues. Germline-derived CDR1 and CDR2 are MNHNS and SASEGT. With 3 bases clipped from V and 9 bases from J, the junction kept 0 bases outside the gene matches.

The chain recombines TRBV4-3 with TRBJ1-1; tentative D call: TRBD1 (5 bases). V lost 1 base, J lost 5 bases, and 17 bases lay in between. CDR1 LGHNA and CDR2 YSLEER come from the germline V gene. CDR3 length: 16 amino acids. The CDR3 nucleotides read TGCGCCAGCAGCCAAGGAAGTTCCGGGGGTAGGACTGAAGCTTTCTTT. It translates to CASSQGSSGGRTEAFF.

The chain links TRBV5-1 to TRBJ2-3; 9 nucleotides line up with TRBD2. This CDR3 region has 17 residues. With 1 base clipped from V and 0 bases from J, the junction kept 6 bases outside the gene matches. Germline V gene sequence: CDR1 SGHRS, CDR2 YFSETQ. The CDR3: CASSLNPSGTSTDTQYF. The CDR3 bases are TGCGCCAGCAGCTTGAACCCTAGCGGGACTAGCACAGATACGCAGTATTTT. The whole variable domain, remainder taken from reference TRBV5-1 and TRBJ2-3, is KAGVTQTPRYLIKTRGQQVTLSCSPISGHRSVSWYQQTPGQGLQFLFEYFSETQRNKGNFPGRFSGRQFSNSRSEMNVSTLELGDSALYLCASSLNPSGTSTDTQYFGPGTRLTVL.

The chain combines TRBV4-3 with TRBJ1-4; 7 nucleotides line up with TRBD1. V dropped 0 bases and J dropped 8; count of bases not matched to a gene: 9. CDR3 length equals 16 residues. Germline V gene data show CDR1 as LGHNA and CDR2 as YSLEER. The DNA of the CDR3 is TGCGCCAGCAGCCAAGAAAGGGCAGGGGGTAGAGAAAAACTGTTTTTT. This gives the protein CASSQERAGGREKLFF.

V usage is TRBV7-2 and J usage is TRBJ1-1; D is unclear. This CDR3 is 13 amino acids long. CDR1 is SGHTA, CDR2 FQGNSA, per germline. Trimming took off 5 bases at V and 5 bases at J, with 12 bases between the two ends. In DNA, the CDR3 is TGTGCCAGCAGCCCCTATGTTGAGACTGAAGCTTTCTTT. Protein sequence: CASSPYVETEAFF. The complete variable domain, with remaining parts taken from reference TRBV7-2 and TRBJ1-1, reads GAGVSQSPSNKVTEKGKDVELRCDPISGHTALYWYRQSLGQGLEFLIYFQGNSAPDKSGLPSDRFSAERTGGSVSTLTIQRTQQEDSAVYLCASSPYVETEAFFGQGTRLTVV.

The V and J genes are TRBV19 and TRBJ2-2; D is unclear. CDR1 LNHDA and CDR2 SQIVND come from the germline V gene (reference sequence). Trimming left V 10 bases short and J 1 base short, with 10 bases between. The CDR3 sequence is 13 residues long. CDR3 sequence reads: CATQYMNTGELFF. The DNA of the CDR3 is TGTGCCACCCAGTACATGAACACCGGGGAGCTGTTTTTT.

This clone was recorded a few times. This chain uses TRBV6-2 or TRBV6-3 with TRBJ2-2; 10 positions agree with TRBD1. Looked up from germline, CDR1 is MNHEY and CDR2 is SVGEGT. The CDR3 consists of 17 residues. With 6 bases clipped from V and 5 bases from J, the junction kept 12 bases outside the gene matches. CDR3 sequence: CASSRQDRGYMTGELFF. CDR3 bases: TGTGCCAGCAGCCGCCAGGACAGGGGGTATATGACCGGGGAGCTGTTTTTT.

This rearrangement joins TRBV28 to TRBJ1-4, with 9 bases lining up with TRBD1. The CDR3 covers 15 residues. CDR1 is MDHEN, CDR2 SYDVKM, per germline. J gave up 5 bases and V 5 bases, and 6 bases lay outside the gene matches. The CDR3 reads CASSATGGLNEKLFF. In nucleotides, the CDR3 is TGTGCCAGCAGTGCCACAGGGGGCCTAAATGAAAAACTGTTTTTT.

CDR3 DNA sequence: TGTGCCATCAGTGAGTCATCGGAGCCGTTAAACTATGGCTACACCTTC. Protein: CAISESSEPLNYGYTF. The chain is built from TRBV10-3 and TRBJ1-2, with D unresolved. This CDR3 region has 16 residues. Germline assignment: CDR1 ENHRY and CDR2 SYGVKD. The V and J ends lost 0 bases and 2 bases respectively, with 13 bases between them.